The 15 T cell receptor beta chains listed next were all sequenced from one sample in a study of OX40 agonist ivuxolimab in advanced cancers. TCRdb's table, derived via immunoSEQ multiplex PCR, lists solely in-frame clones and lacks some. This sample carries over 25,000 clones, 65% to 90% of them seen once, and the ten largest clones take about 44%. The starting material was CD4+ or CD8+ T cells sorted from blood, obtained in a trial of the OX40 agonist ivuxolimab. All receptors derive from an adult with an advanced solid tumor such as melanoma, head and neck, liver or kidney cancer.

V is TRBV9 and J is TRBJ1-4, with D maybe TRBD1 (5 bases). CDR3 length: 16 residues. V lost 4 bases to trimming and J lost 6 bases, with 19 bases between them. Germline CDR1 is SGDLS and CDR2 is YYNGEE. The CDR3 loop reads CASSPQTGRTYEKLFF. The CDR3 bases are TGTGCCAGCAGCCCTCAAACGGGACGCACTTATGAAAAACTGTTTTTT. The whole variable domain, remainder taken from reference TRBV9 and TRBJ1-4, is DSGVTQTPKHLITATGQRVTLRCSPRSGDLSVYWYQQSLDQGLQFLIQYYNGEERAKGNILERFSAQQFPDLHSELNLSSLELGDSALYFCASSPQTGRTYEKLFFGSGTQLSVL.

The genes are TRBV5-4 and TRBJ1-1; tentatively, D is TRBD1 (5 bases). The CDR3 runs 14 residues. The germline CDR1 and CDR2 sequences are SGHNT and YYREEE (reference sequence). The germline V and J ends were trimmed by 1 base and 5 bases, with 12 bases remaining between them. CDR3: CASSLTTGGTEAFF. DNA for the CDR3: TGTGCCAGCAGCTTGACTACGGGGGGGACTGAAGCTTTCTTT.

The V gene is TRBV4-3, the J gene TRBJ1-1, with D maybe TRBD1 (5 bases). The germline gives CDR1 LGHNA, CDR2 YSLEER. The CDR3 extends over 14 amino acids. Trimming shortened V by 3 bases and J by 3 bases, and 11 bases separated the two germline ends. The CDR3 nucleotides read TGCGCCAGCAGCCAGCAGGGCTTTGACACTGAAGCTTTCTTT. Protein product: CASSQQGFDTEAFF.

The chain combines TRBV27 with TRBJ1-1, with D hard to call. Germline V gene data show CDR1 as MNHEY and CDR2 as SMNVEV (reference sequence). The CDR3 runs 15 residues. The V gene lost 5 bases and the J gene lost 0 bases, with 13 bases spanning the gap. The CDR3 DNA sequence: TGTGCCAGCAGTCTAGGACCGACTATGAACACTGAAGCTTTCTTT. As protein: CASSLGPTMNTEAFF.

This clone has a handful of counts. The chain has TRBV28 and TRBJ1-5; D possibly corresponds to TRBD1 (6 bases). Germline lookup yields CDR1 MDHEN and CDR2 SYDVKM. The CDR3 consists of 11 residues. The V end lost 7 bases, the J end lost 6 bases, and 7 bases lay between the germline ends. The CDR3 DNA reads as TGTGCCAGCACAGGGGTTCAGCCCCAGCATTTT. The encoded protein is CASTGVQPQHF.

The gene calls are TRBV10-3 and TRBJ1-1, with D tentatively TRBD1 (5 bases). The CDR3 extends over 14 amino acids. CDR1 is ENHRY, CDR2 SYGVKD, per germline. The ends were cut back, 3 bases at V and 1 base at J, with 9 bases in the middle. CDR3 coding DNA: TGTGCCATCAGTGAACGGGACGGGAACACTGAAGCTTTCTTT. The encoded protein is CAISERDGNTEAFF.

V usage is TRBV27 and J usage is TRBJ1-3; TRBD1 might be the D (5 bases). V was cut by 7 bases and J by 4 bases, with 23 bases left in between. CDR3 length equals 17 residues. Germline values: CDR1 MNHEY, CDR2 SMNVEV (reference sequence). CDR3 nucleotide sequence: TGTGCCAGCAAGAATGGGGCCGACCCTGCGTCGGGAAACACCATATATTTT. Amino acid sequence: CASKNGADPASGNTIYF.

The J gene is TRBJ2-7, the V gene TRBV13; the match to TRBD1 covers 10 bases. The CDR3 consists of 15 residues. The V gene end was trimmed by 5 bases and the J gene end by 4 bases; junction bases not matched to a gene: 8. Germline V gene data show CDR1 as PRHDT and CDR2 as FYEKMQ (reference sequence). Here the CDR3 reads CASSPYGQGVYEQYF. CDR3 sequence (DNA): TGTGCCAGCAGCCCCTACGGACAGGGGGTTTACGAGCAGTACTTC.

CDR3 DNA sequence: TGTGCCAGCAGGAGCGACGGGACAGCCGGATGGGAGACCCAGTACTTC. The encoded protein is CASRSDGTAGWETQYF. The chain employs TRBV6-6 and TRBJ2-5; the match to TRBD1 covers 7 bases. This CDR3 spans 16 amino acids. The ends lost 6 bases at V and 5 bases at J; junction bases unmatched: 15. The V gene's germline CDR1 is MNHNY and CDR2 SVGAGI (reference sequence).

This clone was detected only once. This chain joins TRBV13 and TRBJ1-1; D may be TRBD1 (5 bases). Germline-derived CDR1 and CDR2 are PRHDT and FYEKMQ (reference sequence). The CDR3 runs 12 residues. Between the trimmed V and J ends, which lost 2 bases and 10 bases, there was a span of 11 bases. As DNA, the CDR3 is TGTGCCAGCAGCTTATTAAAACAGGCAGCTTTCTTT. Translation gives CASSLLKQAAFF.

This chain uses TRBV9 with TRBJ1-2, with D possibly TRBD1 on 5 matching bases. Germline V lookup: CDR1 SGDLS, CDR2 YYNGEE. The germline V and J ends were trimmed by 3 bases and 0 bases, with 9 bases remaining between them. This CDR3 has 14 residues. The CDR3 region has the DNA TGTGCCAGCAGCGCGTCAGGGACTAACTATGGCTACACCTTC. Translating it yields CASSASGTNYGYTF.

The chain recombines TRBV6-6 with TRBJ1-2; D remains unclear. In germline, CDR1 is MNHNY, CDR2 SVGAGI (reference sequence). This CDR3 is 13 amino acids long. Trimming shortened V by 0 bases and J by 7 bases, and 9 bases separated the two germline ends. The CDR3, as DNA: TGTGCCAGCAGTTACTCGGACGGGCCTGGCTACACCTTC. It translates to CASSYSDGPGYTF.

This chain links TRBV30 with TRBJ1-3; D perhaps matches TRBD1 (5 bases). CDR3 length equals 14 residues. Germline CDR1 and CDR2: GTSNPN and SVGIG (reference sequence). The germline V and J ends were trimmed by 7 bases and 0 bases, with 13 bases remaining between them. CDR3 in amino acids: CASSPGVSGNTIYF. CDR3 coding DNA: TGTGCCTCCTCCCCGGGGGTCTCTGGAAACACCATATATTTT. The variable domain in full, completed from reference TRBV30 and TRBJ1-3, reads SQTIHQWPATLVQPVGSPLSLECTVEGTSNPNLYWYRQAAGRGLQLLFYSVGIGQISSEVPQNLSASRPQDRQFILSSKKLLLSDSGFYLCASSPGVSGNTIYFGEGSWLTVV.

The chain links TRBV6-5 to TRBJ2-1, with 8 bases matching TRBD1. The V and J ends lost 6 bases and 5 bases, in that order; junction bases with no gene match: 6. Germline V gene data show CDR1 as MNHEY and CDR2 as SVGAGI. This CDR3 is built from 14 residues. CDR3 bases: TGTGCCAGCAGCTTCCCGGGACAGGACAATGAGCAGTTCTTC. As protein: CASSFPGQDNEQFF.

CDR3 bases: TGTGCCAGCAGCGTCGGACAGGGGGCCGATGAGCAGTTCTTC. Protein sequence: CASSVGQGADEQFF. This chain links TRBV9 with TRBJ2-1, with 11 positions matching TRBD1. From germline, CDR1 is SGDLS and CDR2 YYNGEE. The CDR3 contains 14 residues. V dropped 2 bases and J dropped 8; count of bases not matched to a gene: 3.